This T cell receptor beta chain came from a study of blood T cell repertoires in COVID-19. Per the authors' pipeline: Amplified reference gene primers provided the basis for estimating nucleated cell counts. Assay: immunoSEQ multiplex PCR; the TCRdb copy retains only in-frame clones and omits some. V, J and clone size reflect that table, while D and trimming were determined from the DNA. The sample consists of 400,000 to 500,000 clones, over 75% of them appearing once. Those who participated ranged in age from roughly 18 to 90 years and resided in about two dozen US areas. Germline lookup yields CDR1 SGHVS and CDR2 FNYEAQ. The CDR3 runs to 17 residues. J lost 0 bases, V lost 3 bases, and 7 bases had no gene match.

The sample taken for sequencing was PBMCs or T cells enriched from blood (not recorded which). The TCR comes from a woman in her late teens or twenties who had been exposed to COVID-19. The V gene is TRBV7-6, the J gene TRBJ2-1; 8 positions match TRBD2. The CDR3 sequence: CASSLGGGSSSYNEQFF. The CDR3 nucleotides are TGTGCCAGCAGCTTGGGCGGGGGGTCCAGCTCCTACAATGAGCAGTTCTTC.